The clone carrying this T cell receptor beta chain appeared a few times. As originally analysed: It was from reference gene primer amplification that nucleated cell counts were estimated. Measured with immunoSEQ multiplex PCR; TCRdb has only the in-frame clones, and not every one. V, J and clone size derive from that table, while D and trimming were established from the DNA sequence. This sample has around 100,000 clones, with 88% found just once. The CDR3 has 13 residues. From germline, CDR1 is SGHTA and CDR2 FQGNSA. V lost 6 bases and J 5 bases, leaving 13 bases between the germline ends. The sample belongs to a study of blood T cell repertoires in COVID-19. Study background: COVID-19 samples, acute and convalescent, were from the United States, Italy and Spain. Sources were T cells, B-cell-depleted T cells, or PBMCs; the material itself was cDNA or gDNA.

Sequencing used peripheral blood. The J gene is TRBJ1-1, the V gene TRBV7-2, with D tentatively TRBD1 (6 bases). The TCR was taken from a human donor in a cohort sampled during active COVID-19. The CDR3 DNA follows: TGTGCCAGCAGTCCACAGGGCAATACTGAAGCTTTCTTT. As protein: CASSPQGNTEAFF.